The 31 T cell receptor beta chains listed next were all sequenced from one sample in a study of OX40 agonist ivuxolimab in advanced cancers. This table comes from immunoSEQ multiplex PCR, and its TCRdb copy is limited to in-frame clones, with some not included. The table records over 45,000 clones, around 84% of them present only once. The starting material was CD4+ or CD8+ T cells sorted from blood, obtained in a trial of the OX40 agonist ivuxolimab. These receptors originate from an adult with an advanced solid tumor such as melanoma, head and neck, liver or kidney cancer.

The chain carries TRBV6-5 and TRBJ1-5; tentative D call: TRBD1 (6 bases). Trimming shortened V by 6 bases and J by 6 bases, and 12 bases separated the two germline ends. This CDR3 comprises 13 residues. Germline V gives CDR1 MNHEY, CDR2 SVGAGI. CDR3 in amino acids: CASRQGGSQPQHF. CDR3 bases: TGTGCCAGCAGACAGGGAGGGAGTCAGCCCCAGCATTTT.

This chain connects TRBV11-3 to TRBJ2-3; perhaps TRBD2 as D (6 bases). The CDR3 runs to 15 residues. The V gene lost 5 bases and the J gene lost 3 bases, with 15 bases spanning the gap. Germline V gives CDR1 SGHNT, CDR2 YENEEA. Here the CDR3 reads CASSPSGGGTDTQYF. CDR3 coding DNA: TGTGCCAGCAGCCCCTCCGGGGGAGGAACAGATACGCAGTATTTT. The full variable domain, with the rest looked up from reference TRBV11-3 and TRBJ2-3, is EAGVVQSPRYKIIEKKQPVAFWCNPISGHNTLYWYLQNLGQGPELLIRYENEEAVDDSQLPKDRFSAERLKGVDSTLKIQPAELGDSAVYLCASSPSGGGTDTQYFGPGTRLTVL.

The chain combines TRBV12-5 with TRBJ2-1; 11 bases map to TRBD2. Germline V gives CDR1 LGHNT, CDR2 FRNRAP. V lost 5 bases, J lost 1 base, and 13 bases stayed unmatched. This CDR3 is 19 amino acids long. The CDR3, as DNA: TGTGCTAGTGGTAACTCCCACGGGACTAGCGGTACTTCCTACAATGAGCAGTTCTTC. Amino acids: CASGNSHGTSGTSYNEQFF.

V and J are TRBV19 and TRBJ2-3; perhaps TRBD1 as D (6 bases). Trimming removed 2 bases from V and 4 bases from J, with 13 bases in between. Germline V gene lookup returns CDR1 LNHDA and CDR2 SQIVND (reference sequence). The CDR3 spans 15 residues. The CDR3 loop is CASSILGARADTQYF. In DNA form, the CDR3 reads TGTGCCAGTAGTATACTGGGGGCCAGGGCAGATACGCAGTATTTT.

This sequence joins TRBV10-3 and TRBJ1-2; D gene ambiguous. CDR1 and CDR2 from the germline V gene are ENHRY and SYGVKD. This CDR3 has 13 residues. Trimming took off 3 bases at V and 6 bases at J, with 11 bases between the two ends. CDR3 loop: CAISDSGRDGYTF. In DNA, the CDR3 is TGTGCCATCAGTGATTCAGGTCGGGATGGCTACACCTTC.

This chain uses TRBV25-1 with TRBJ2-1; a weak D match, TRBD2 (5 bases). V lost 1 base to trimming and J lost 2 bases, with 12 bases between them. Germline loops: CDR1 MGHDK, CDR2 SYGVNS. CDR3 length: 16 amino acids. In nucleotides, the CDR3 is TGTGCCAGCAGTGAATTGAGGGAAACGCCCTACAATGAGCAGTTCTTC. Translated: CASSELRETPYNEQFF.

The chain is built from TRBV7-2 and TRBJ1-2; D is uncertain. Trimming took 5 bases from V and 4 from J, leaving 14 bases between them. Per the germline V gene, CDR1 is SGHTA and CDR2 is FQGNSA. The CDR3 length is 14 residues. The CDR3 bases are TGTGCCAGCAGCCTTGGGCCCAGGACCTATGGCTACACCTTC. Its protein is CASSLGPRTYGYTF.

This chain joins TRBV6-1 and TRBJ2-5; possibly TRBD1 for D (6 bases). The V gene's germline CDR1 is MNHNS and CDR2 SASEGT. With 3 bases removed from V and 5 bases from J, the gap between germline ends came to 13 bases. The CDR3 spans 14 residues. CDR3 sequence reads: CASSDYRAVETQYF. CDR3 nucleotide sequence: TGTGCCAGCAGTGACTACAGGGCGGTGGAGACCCAGTACTTC.

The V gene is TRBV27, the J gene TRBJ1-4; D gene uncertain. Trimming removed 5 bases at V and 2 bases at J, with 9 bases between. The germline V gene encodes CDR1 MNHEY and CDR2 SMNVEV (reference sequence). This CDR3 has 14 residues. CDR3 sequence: CASSQGPTNEKLFF. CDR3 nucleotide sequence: TGTGCCAGCAGTCAAGGACCGACTAATGAAAAACTGTTTTTT.

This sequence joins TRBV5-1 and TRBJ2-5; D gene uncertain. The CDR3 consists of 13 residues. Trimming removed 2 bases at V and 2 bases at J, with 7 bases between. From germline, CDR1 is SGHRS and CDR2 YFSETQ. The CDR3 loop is CASSFGFQETQYF. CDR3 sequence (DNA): TGCGCCAGCAGCTTCGGGTTTCAAGAGACCCAGTACTTC.

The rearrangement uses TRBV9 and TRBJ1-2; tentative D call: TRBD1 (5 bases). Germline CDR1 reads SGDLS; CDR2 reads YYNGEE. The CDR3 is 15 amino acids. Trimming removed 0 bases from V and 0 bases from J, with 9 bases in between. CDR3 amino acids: CASSVGTHTNYGYTF. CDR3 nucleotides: TGTGCCAGCAGCGTAGGGACACATACTAACTATGGCTACACCTTC.

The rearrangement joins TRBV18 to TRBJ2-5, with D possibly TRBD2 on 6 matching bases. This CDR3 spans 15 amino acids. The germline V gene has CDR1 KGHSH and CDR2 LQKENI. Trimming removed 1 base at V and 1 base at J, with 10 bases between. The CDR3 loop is CASSPLGGFQETQYF. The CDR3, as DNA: TGTGCCAGCTCACCACTGGGAGGATTCCAAGAGACCCAGTACTTC.

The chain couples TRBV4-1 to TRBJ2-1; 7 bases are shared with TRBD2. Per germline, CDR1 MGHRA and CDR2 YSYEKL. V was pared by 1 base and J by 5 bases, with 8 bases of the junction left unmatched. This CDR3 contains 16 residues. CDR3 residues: CASSQVRGVMHNEQFF. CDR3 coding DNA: TGCGCCAGCAGCCAAGTTCGGGGGGTGATGCACAATGAGCAGTTCTTC.

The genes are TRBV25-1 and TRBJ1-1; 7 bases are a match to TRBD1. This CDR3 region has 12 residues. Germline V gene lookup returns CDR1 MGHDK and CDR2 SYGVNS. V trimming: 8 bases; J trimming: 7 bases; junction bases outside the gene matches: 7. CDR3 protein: CASGGTAREAFF. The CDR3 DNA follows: TGTGCCAGCGGGGGGACAGCACGTGAAGCTTTCTTT.

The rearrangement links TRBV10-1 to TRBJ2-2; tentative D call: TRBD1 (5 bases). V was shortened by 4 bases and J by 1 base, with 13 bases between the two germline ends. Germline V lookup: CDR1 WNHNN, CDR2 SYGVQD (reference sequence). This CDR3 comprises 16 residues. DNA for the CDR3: TGCGCCAGCAGTGTTACAGGCCTAAAGAACACCGGGGAGCTGTTTTTT. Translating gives CASSVTGLKNTGELFF.

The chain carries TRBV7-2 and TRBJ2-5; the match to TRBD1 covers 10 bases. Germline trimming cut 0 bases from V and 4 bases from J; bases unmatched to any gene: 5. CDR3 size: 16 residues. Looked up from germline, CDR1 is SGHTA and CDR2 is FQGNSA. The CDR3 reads CASSLASGTGAETQYF. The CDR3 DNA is TGTGCCAGCAGCTTAGCGTCCGGGACAGGGGCAGAGACCCAGTACTTC. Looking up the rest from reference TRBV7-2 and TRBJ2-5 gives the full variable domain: GAGVSQSPSNKVTEKGKDVELRCDPISGHTALYWYRQSLGQGLEFLIYFQGNSAPDKSGLPSDRFSAERTGGSVSTLTIQRTQQEDSAVYLCASSLASGTGAETQYFGPGTRLLVL.

The CDR3 sequence is CASSTGVQGVGGYTF. CDR3 nucleotides: TGTGCCAGCAGTACTGGGGTGCAGGGTGTCGGTGGCTACACCTTC. The chain is built from TRBV6-5 and TRBJ1-2, with D possibly matching TRBD1 (5 bases). Trimming took off 5 bases at V and 7 bases at J, with 20 bases between the two ends. Germline V gene data show CDR1 as MNHEY and CDR2 as SVGAGI. The CDR3 totals 15 residues.

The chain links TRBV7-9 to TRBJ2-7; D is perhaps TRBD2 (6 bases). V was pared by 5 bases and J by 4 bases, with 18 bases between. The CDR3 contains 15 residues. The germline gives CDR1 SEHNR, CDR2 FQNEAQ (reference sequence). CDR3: CASSEVTGVGYEQYF. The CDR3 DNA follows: TGTGCCAGCAGCGAGGTGACGGGGGTGGGGTACGAGCAGTACTTC.

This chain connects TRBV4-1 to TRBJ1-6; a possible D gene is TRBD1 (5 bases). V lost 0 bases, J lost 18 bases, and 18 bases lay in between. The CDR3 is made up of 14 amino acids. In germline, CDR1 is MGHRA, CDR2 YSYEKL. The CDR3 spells CASSQEWAGRAHHF. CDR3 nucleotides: TGCGCCAGCAGCCAAGAGTGGGCAGGGAGGGCCCACCACTTT.

For the CDR3, the DNA is TGTGCCAGCAGCCCTGTTTCGGGGGGCGTCGGCATTCAGTACTTC. As protein: CASSPVSGGVGIQYF. The rearrangement links TRBV5-5 to TRBJ2-4, with D possibly being TRBD2 (7 bases). Germline V gene data show CDR1 as SGHKS and CDR2 as YYEKEE (reference sequence). The V and J ends lost 4 bases and 9 bases respectively, with 20 bases between them. This CDR3 has 15 residues.

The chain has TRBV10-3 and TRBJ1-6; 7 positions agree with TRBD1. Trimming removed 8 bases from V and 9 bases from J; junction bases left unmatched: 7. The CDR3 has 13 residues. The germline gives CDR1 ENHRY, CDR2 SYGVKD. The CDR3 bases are TGTGCCATCGGGCAGGGGGTAAGTTCACCCCTCCACTTT. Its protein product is CAIGQGVSSPLHF.

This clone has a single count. The CDR3 here is CASSERGGTSAVYEQYF. The CDR3 DNA follows: TGTGCCAGCAGTGAAAGGGGTGGGACTAGCGCTGTCTACGAGCAGTACTTC. The rearrangement uses TRBV6-1 and TRBJ2-7; 10 bases fit TRBD2. V lost 2 bases to trimming and J lost 3 bases; unmatched junction nucleotides: 10. CDR1 is MNHNS, CDR2 SASEGT, per germline. There are 17 residues in the CDR3.

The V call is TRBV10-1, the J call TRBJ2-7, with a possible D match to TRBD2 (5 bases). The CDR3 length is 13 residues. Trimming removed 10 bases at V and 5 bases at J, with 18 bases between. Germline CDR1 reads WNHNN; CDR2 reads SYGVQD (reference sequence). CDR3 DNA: TGCGCCATCCACCCGAGGGCCGGCGACGAGCAGTACTTC. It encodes CAIHPRAGDEQYF.

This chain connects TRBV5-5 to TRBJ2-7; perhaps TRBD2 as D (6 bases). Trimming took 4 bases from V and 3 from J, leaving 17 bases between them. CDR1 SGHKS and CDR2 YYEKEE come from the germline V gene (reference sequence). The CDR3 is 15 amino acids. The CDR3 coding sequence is TGTGCCAGCAGCCCAAGTGCACTGGACTACTACGAGCAGTACTTC. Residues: CASSPSALDYYEQYF.

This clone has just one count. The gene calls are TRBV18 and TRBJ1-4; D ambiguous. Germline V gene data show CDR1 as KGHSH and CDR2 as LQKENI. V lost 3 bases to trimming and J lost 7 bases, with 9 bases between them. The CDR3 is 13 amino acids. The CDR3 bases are TGTGCCAGCTCACCTGCTCTCGGTGAAAAACTGTTTTTT. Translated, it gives CASSPALGEKLFF.

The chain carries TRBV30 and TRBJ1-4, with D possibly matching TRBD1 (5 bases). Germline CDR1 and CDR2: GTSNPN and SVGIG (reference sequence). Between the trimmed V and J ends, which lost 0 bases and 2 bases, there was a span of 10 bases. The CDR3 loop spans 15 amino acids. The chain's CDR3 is CAWSVIRGTNEKLFF. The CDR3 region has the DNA TGTGCCTGGAGTGTGATACGGGGCACTAATGAAAAACTGTTTTTT.

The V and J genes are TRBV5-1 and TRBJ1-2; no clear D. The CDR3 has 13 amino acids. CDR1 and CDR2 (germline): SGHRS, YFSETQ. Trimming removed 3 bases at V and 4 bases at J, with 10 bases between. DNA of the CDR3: TGCGCCAGCAGCTATGTGGTATCCTATGGCTACACCTTC. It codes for CASSYVVSYGYTF.

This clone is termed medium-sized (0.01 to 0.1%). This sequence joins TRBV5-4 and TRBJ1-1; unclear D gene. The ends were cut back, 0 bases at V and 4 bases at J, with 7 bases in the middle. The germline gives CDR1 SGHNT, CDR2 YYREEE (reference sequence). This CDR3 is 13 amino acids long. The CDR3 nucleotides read TGTGCCAGCAGCTTGGACGAGGGCACTGAAGCTTTCTTT. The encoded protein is CASSLDEGTEAFF.

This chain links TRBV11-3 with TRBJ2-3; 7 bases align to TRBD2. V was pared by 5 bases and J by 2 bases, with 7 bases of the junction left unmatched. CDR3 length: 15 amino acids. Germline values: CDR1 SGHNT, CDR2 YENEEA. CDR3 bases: TGTGCCAGCAGCCGGGGAGCGGGGTACACAGATACGCAGTATTTT. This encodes CASSRGAGYTDTQYF.

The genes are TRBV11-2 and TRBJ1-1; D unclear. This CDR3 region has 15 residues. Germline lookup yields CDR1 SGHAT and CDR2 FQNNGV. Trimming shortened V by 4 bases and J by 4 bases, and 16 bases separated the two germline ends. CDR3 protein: CASSSYRKSGTEAFF. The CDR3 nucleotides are TGTGCCAGCAGCTCTTACAGAAAGTCGGGCACTGAAGCTTTCTTT.

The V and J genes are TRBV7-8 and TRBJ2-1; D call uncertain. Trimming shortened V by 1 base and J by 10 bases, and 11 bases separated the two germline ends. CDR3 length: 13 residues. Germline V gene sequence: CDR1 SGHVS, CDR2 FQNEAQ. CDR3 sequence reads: CASSLVELREQFF. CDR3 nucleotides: TGTGCCAGCAGCTTAGTTGAGCTACGGGAGCAGTTCTTC.